This paragraph reports one TCR beta chain. V was clipped by 2 bases and J by 2 bases; unmatched bases: 6. This CDR3 has 15 amino acids. Germline lookup yields CDR1 SGDLS and CDR2 YYNGEE. Produced via immunoSEQ multiplex PCR; TCRdb's table is partial and in-frame only. In the table there are approximately 100,000 clones, about 90% of which are singletons. This sample was taken from a study of OX40 agonist ivuxolimab in advanced cancers. Study at large: At 0.01 to 10 mg/kg, ivuxolimab was administered intravenously to patients every 2 weeks.

The rearrangement uses TRBV9 and TRBJ2-5; 7 nucleotides agree with TRBD2. The TCR originated in an adult with an advanced solid tumor such as melanoma, head and neck, liver or kidney cancer. Sequencing was performed on CD4+ or CD8+ T cells sorted from blood, taken in a trial of the OX40 agonist ivuxolimab. CDR3 coding DNA: TGTGCCAGCAGCGTTGGTAGCGGGCCGCAAGAGACCCAGTACTTC. Translated: CASSVGSGPQETQYF.